Presented here are 22 T cell receptor beta chains from one specimen sequenced in a study of CD8+ T cells in alopecia areata. After isolation, RNA underwent reverse transcription to generate cDNA as the sequencing template. The assay was immunoSEQ multiplex PCR, and TCRdb's table has in-frame clones only and misses some. The table shows 95,000 to 100,000 clones, with 50% to 75% occurring only once. Treatment: oral pan-JAK inhibitor, 5-10 mg twice daily. The material was CD8+ T cells sorted from blood, obtained at week 4, from a patient treated with tofacitinib. The receptors come from a human donor with alopecia areata.

This rearrangement joins TRBV4-3 to TRBJ2-5, with TRBD2 identical over 12 bases. Looked up from germline, CDR1 is LGHNA and CDR2 is YSLEER. Trimming took 2 bases from V and 3 from J; bases not matched to a gene: 7. This CDR3 is 17 amino acids long. The DNA of the CDR3 is TGCGCCAGCAGCCAAACAGGACTAGCGGGGTCAGAAGAGACCCAGTACTTC. This codes for CASSQTGLAGSEETQYF.

This sequence joins TRBV7-2 and TRBJ2-3; 7 bases map to TRBD2. From germline, CDR1 is SGHTA and CDR2 FQGNSA. With 1 base clipped from V and 1 base from J, the junction kept 5 bases outside the gene matches. The CDR3 is 16 residues long. The CDR3 region has the DNA TGTGCCAGCAGCTTAGAAGTGGGGGGGGGCACAGATACGCAGTATTTT. It specifies CASSLEVGGGTDTQYF. The whole variable domain, remainder taken from reference TRBV7-2 and TRBJ2-3, is GAGVSQSPSNKVTEKGKDVELRCDPISGHTALYWYRQSLGQGLEFLIYFQGNSAPDKSGLPSDRFSAERTGGSVSTLTIQRTQQEDSAVYLCASSLEVGGGTDTQYFGPGTRLTVL.

The J gene is TRBJ2-7, the V gene TRBV7-9, with 9 bases aligning to TRBD1. V trimming: 5 bases; J trimming: 4 bases; junction bases outside the gene matches: 9. The CDR3 is made up of 15 amino acids. The germline V gene has CDR1 SEHNR and CDR2 FQNEAQ (reference sequence). CDR3 DNA sequence: TGTGCCAGCAGCGTCGGGACAGGGCCTCTTTACGAGCAGTACTTC. The encoded protein is CASSVGTGPLYEQYF. The entire variable domain, with the rest obtained from reference TRBV7-9 and TRBJ2-7, is as follows: DTGVSQNPRHKITKRGQNVTFRCDPISEHNRLYWYRQTLGQGPEFLTYFQNEAQLEKSRLLSDRFSAERPKGSFSTLEIQRTEQGDSAMYLCASSVGTGPLYEQYFGPGTRLTVT.

This chain connects TRBV9 to TRBJ2-7, with 8 bases lining up with TRBD2. This CDR3 is built from 15 residues. V was clipped by 0 bases and J by 3 bases; unmatched bases: 5. Germline V CDR1 and CDR2: SGDLS, YYNGEE. CDR3 in amino acids: CASSVVGSGNYEQYF. CDR3 sequence (DNA): TGTGCCAGCAGCGTAGTTGGTAGCGGGAACTACGAGCAGTACTTC.

This clone was counted between two and nine times. The CDR3 bases are TGTGCCAGCAGCCTCTATGGTAACATGAACACTGAAGCTTTCTTT. Translating gives CASSLYGNMNTEAFF. The rearrangement links TRBV7-8 to TRBJ1-1; no clear D gene. Germline CDR1 reads SGHVS; CDR2 reads FQNEAQ. The V end lost 5 bases, the J end lost 0 bases, and 13 bases lay between the germline ends. The CDR3 is 15 amino acids.

The gene calls are TRBV27 and TRBJ2-7; 8 positions agree with TRBD1. The CDR3 is made up of 13 amino acids. Trimming at V came to 3 bases and at J to 5 bases, leaving 3 bases not matched to a gene. Per the germline V gene, CDR1 is MNHEY and CDR2 is SMNVEV (reference sequence). The CDR3 nucleotides read TGTGCCAGCAGTTTTGGACAGGGCAACGAGCAGTACTTC. Translation: CASSFGQGNEQYF.

In DNA form, the CDR3 reads TGTGCCAGTAGCCTGATGGACAGGGCCTATGGCTACACCTTC. Translation gives CASSLMDRAYGYTF. This rearrangement joins TRBV19 to TRBJ1-2; 8 positions match TRBD1. Trimming took 6 bases from V and 4 from J; bases not matched to a gene: 7. Germline CDR1 reads LNHDA; CDR2 reads SQIVND (reference sequence). This CDR3 comprises 14 residues.

The chain links TRBV6-5 to TRBJ2-5; 8 nucleotides line up with TRBD1. CDR3 size: 14 residues. The germline gives CDR1 MNHEY, CDR2 SVGAGI. After removal of 5 bases from V and 5 bases from J, the junction contained 7 bases not matched to a gene. CDR3 in DNA: TGTGCCAGCAGTAAGGACAGGGTCGCTGAGACCCAGTACTTC. It yields the protein CASSKDRVAETQYF.

The chain employs TRBV29-1 and TRBJ2-3; no clear D. The CDR3 has 12 amino acids. Germline assignment: CDR1 SQVTM and CDR2 ANQGSEA. The V end lost 5 bases, the J end lost 0 bases, and 6 bases lay between the germline ends. CDR3 DNA: TGCAGCGTTCCGGACAGCACAGATACGCAGTATTTT. This sequence encodes CSVPDSTDTQYF.

The chain joins TRBV5-1 to TRBJ2-2, with no clear D. The V and J ends lost 4 bases and 2 bases respectively, with 12 bases between them. The CDR3 is made up of 15 amino acids. Per germline, CDR1 SGHRS and CDR2 YFSETQ. The CDR3 is CASSERLLNTGELFF. CDR3 DNA sequence: TGCGCCAGCAGCGAAAGACTCCTCAACACCGGGGAGCTGTTTTTT.

This clone was seen more than once but under ten times. The gene calls are TRBV7-2 and TRBJ2-2, with 7 bases aligning to TRBD1. The CDR3 runs 17 residues. The ends lost 3 bases at V and 1 base at J; junction bases unmatched: 8. Germline V CDR1 and CDR2: SGHTA, FQGNSA. The CDR3 DNA follows: TGTGCCAGCAGCTTCGCCGACGACAGGGTGAACACCGGGGAGCTGTTTTTT. Translating it yields CASSFADDRVNTGELFF. Supplemented by reference TRBV7-2 and TRBJ2-2, the full variable domain reads GAGVSQSPSNKVTEKGKDVELRCDPISGHTALYWYRQSLGQGLEFLIYFQGNSAPDKSGLPSDRFSAERTGGSVSTLTIQRTQQEDSAVYLCASSFADDRVNTGELFFGEGSRLTVL.

The CDR3 DNA reads TGTGCCAGCAGTCATTTGCAGGGGTCGAGCTCCTACAATGAGCAGTTCTTC. It specifies CASSHLQGSSSYNEQFF. The chain joins TRBV28 to TRBJ2-1; TRBD1 is a possible D gene (6 bases). CDR3 length equals 17 residues. V was clipped by 5 bases and J by 0 bases, with 17 bases between them. Germline loops: CDR1 MDHEN, CDR2 SYDVKM.

This chain connects TRBV4-1 to TRBJ2-6; a possible D gene is TRBD2 (5 bases). Germline values: CDR1 MGHRA, CDR2 YSYEKL. V was cut by 2 bases and J by 0 bases, with 14 bases left in between. This CDR3 is 18 amino acids long. This CDR3 is CASSQYGVRLSGANVLTF. The CDR3 DNA sequence: TGCGCCAGCAGCCAATACGGGGTGAGGCTCTCTGGGGCCAACGTCCTGACTTTC.

The gene calls are TRBV10-3 and TRBJ2-2; weak D call: TRBD2 (5 bases). CDR1 is ENHRY, CDR2 SYGVKD, per germline. The CDR3 is 15 amino acids. V lost 11 bases to trimming and J lost 0 bases, with 16 bases between them. The CDR3 is CAAMLSGSNTGELFF. DNA of the CDR3: TGTGCCGCCATGCTCTCGGGGTCGAACACCGGGGAGCTGTTTTTT.

V usage is TRBV28 and J usage is TRBJ2-1; 10 positions agree with TRBD2. Germline CDR1 and CDR2: MDHEN and SYDVKM. V was pared by 8 bases and J by 5 bases, with 15 bases of the junction left unmatched. The CDR3 totals 17 residues. The chain's CDR3 is CASYPLAGTSANNEQFF. The CDR3 coding sequence is TGTGCCAGCTACCCTCTCGCCGGGACTAGCGCAAACAATGAGCAGTTCTTC.

The rearrangement links TRBV27 to TRBJ2-1; TRBD2 matches at 11 bases. The CDR3 runs 18 residues. J was trimmed by 6 bases and V by 6 bases; bases with no gene match: 16. Germline loops: CDR1 MNHEY, CDR2 SMNVEV (reference sequence). The CDR3 sequence is CASSQGEAGTSGVNEQFF. The DNA of the CDR3 is TGTGCCAGCAGCCAGGGGGAAGCAGGGACTAGCGGTGTCAATGAGCAGTTCTTC.

This chain connects TRBV29-1 to TRBJ2-3; D is unclear. CDR1 is SQVTM, CDR2 ANQGSEA, per germline. V was pared by 2 bases and J by 1 base, with 7 bases between. This CDR3 region has 13 residues. CDR3 protein: CSVERRGTDTQYF. Written as DNA, the CDR3 is TGCAGCGTTGAACGCAGAGGCACAGATACGCAGTATTTT.

This clone was found once. The J gene is TRBJ2-2, the V gene TRBV4-3, with 11 bases lining up with TRBD1. Trimming at V came to 1 base and at J to 3 bases, leaving 4 bases not matched to a gene. The germline CDR1 and CDR2 sequences are LGHNA and YSLEER. This CDR3 region has 17 residues. The CDR3 loop is CASSQGTGGADTGELFF. The CDR3 DNA follows: TGCGCCAGCAGCCAAGGGACAGGGGGCGCCGACACCGGGGAGCTGTTTTTT.

This clone was observed a handful of times. This chain joins TRBV15 and TRBJ1-5, with a tentative D call TRBD1 (5 bases). The germline CDR1 and CDR2 sequences are LNHNV and YYDKDF (reference sequence). This CDR3 is built from 17 residues. Trimming stripped 4 bases from V and 0 bases from J, with 16 bases between. The DNA of the CDR3 is TGTGCCACCAGCACGGGACCGAAACCTTATAGCAATCAGCCCCAGCATTTT. Protein product: CATSTGPKPYSNQPQHF.

This chain connects TRBV4-3 to TRBJ2-2; possible D gene TRBD2, 6 bases. Deletions cut 1 base from V and 8 bases from J, with 11 bases between. This CDR3 comprises 14 residues. Germline CDR1 and CDR2: LGHNA and YSLEER. CDR3 protein: CASSQGLVSGELFF. In DNA form, the CDR3 reads TGCGCCAGCAGCCAAGGACTAGTGTCGGGGGAGCTGTTTTTT.

The V and J genes are TRBV27 and TRBJ1-2; D perhaps matches TRBD1 (6 bases). This CDR3 spans 14 amino acids. Trimming shortened V by 5 bases and J by 2 bases, and 12 bases separated the two germline ends. CDR1 and CDR2 from the germline V gene are MNHEY and SMNVEV (reference sequence). The CDR3 loop reads CASSTGHQNYGYTF. The CDR3 DNA is TGTGCCAGCAGTACGGGACACCAAAACTATGGCTACACCTTC.

The chain has TRBV21-1 and TRBJ2-2; the table assigns TRBD2, which was not confirmed against the DNA. TRBV21-1 represents a pseudogene. The CDR3 is 12 amino acids. The CDR3 protein is CASSRLGGELFF. For the CDR3, the DNA is TGTGCCAGCAGCAGACTCGGCGGGGAGCTGTTTTTT.